The TCR beta chain described here comes from a study of cytomegalovirus exposure and HLA in healthy donors. The wider study: Of 300 to 500 genotyped donors, 81% grouped in the Caucasian-associated ancestry cluster.

Primers for the PCR totalled 60 Vbeta and 13 Jbeta. Method: immunoSEQ multiplex PCR; TCRdb's copy keeps in-frame clones and lacks some. The table records more than 150,000 clones, approximately 78% of them present only once. Trimming removed 4 bases from V and 5 bases from J; junction bases left unmatched: 6. The V gene's germline CDR1 is MGHDK and CDR2 SYGVNS. The CDR3 is made up of 14 amino acids. The J gene is TRBJ1-2, the V gene TRBV25-1; TRBD1 agrees at 8 bases. This receptor was identified in a woman aged 18-35 years in good health and CMV-seronegative. Sample: PBMCs. CDR3 DNA sequence: TGTGCCAGCAGTGTTTCCGGGACAGGATATGGCTACACCTTC. Its protein product is CASSVSGTGYGYTF.